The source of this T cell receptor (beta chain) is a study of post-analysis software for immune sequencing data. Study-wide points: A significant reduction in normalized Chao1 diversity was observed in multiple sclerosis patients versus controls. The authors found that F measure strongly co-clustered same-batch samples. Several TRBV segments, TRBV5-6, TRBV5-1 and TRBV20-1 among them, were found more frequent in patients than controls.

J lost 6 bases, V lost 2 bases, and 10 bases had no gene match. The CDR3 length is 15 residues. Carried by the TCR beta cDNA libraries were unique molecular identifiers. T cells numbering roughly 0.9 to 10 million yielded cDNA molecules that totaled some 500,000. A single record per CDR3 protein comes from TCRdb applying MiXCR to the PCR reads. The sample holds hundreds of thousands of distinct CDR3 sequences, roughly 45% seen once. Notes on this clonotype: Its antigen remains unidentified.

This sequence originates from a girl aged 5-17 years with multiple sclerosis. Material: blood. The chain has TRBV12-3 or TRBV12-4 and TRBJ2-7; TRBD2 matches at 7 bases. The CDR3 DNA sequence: TGTGCCAGCAGTTTAAGTGGCGGGAGTGATGGCGAGCAGTACTTC. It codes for CASSLSGGSDGEQYF.